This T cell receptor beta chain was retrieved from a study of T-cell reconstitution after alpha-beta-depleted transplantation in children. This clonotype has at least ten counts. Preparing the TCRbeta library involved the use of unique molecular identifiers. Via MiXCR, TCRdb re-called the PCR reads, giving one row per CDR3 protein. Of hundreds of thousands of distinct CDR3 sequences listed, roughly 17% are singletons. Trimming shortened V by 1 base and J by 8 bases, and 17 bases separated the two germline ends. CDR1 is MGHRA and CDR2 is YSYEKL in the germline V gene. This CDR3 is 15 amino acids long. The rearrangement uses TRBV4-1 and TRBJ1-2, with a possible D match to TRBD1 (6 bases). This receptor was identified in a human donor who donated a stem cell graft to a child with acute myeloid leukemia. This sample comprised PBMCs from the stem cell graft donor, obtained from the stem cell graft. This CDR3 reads CASSQGHTTGMGYTF. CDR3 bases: TGCGCCAGCAGCCAAGGACATACCACAGGGATGGGCTACACCTTC.